These T cell receptor beta chains were read from a single sample in a study of shared clonotypes between healthy human individuals. The data were produced by immunoSEQ multiplex PCR, yet TCRdb's version contains in-frame clones alone and is incomplete. This sample has some 500,000 clones, with more than 70% found just once. Sequenced input: PBMCs. The receptors derive from a woman in her thirties or forties in good health. Some clones in this sample may be carry-over from other donors' samples. The CDR3 runs from the conserved cysteine through the conserved F or W. The order of the fields is CDR3 length, clone size, J gene, V gene, D gene, CDR3 protein, CDR3 DNA. A D gene is named only where the DNA matches it firmly. Size is omitted from some rows. Given values are once, few, many or a class for expanded clones.

cdr3_length: 14
clone_size: .
j_call: TRBJ1-2
v_call: TRBV19
d_call: .
cdr3_aa: CASSIGEGYYGYTF
cdr3_nt: TGTGCCAGTAGTATTGGAGAGGGGTACTATGGCTACACCTTC

cdr3_length: 17
clone_size: .
j_call: TRBJ2-5
v_call: TRBV18
d_call: TRBD1
cdr3_aa: CASSSTRDRASLETQYF
cdr3_nt: TGTGCCAGCTCTTCAACCCGGGACAGAGCCTCTCTAGAGACCCAGTACTTC

cdr3_length: 16
clone_size: .
j_call: TRBJ2-7
v_call: TRBV11-2
d_call: .
cdr3_aa: CASSLAGMMAAYEQYF
cdr3_nt: TGTGCCAGCAGCTTAGCGGGGATGATGGCAGCTTACGAGCAGTACTTC

cdr3_length: 14
clone_size: .
j_call: TRBJ2-7
v_call: TRBV18
d_call: TRBD1
cdr3_aa: CASSPGQGVGEQYF
cdr3_nt: TGTGCCAGCTCCCCGGGACAGGGAGTTGGAGAGCAGTACTTC

cdr3_length: 14
clone_size: .
j_call: TRBJ1-5
v_call: TRBV5-5
d_call: .
cdr3_aa: CASTLDGSNQPQHF
cdr3_nt: TGTGCCAGCACCCTAGACGGGAGCAATCAGCCCCAGCACTTT

cdr3_length: 13
clone_size: .
j_call: TRBJ2-1
v_call: TRBV4-2
d_call: TRBD2
cdr3_aa: CASSQTSGRDLFF
cdr3_nt: TGTGCCAGCAGCCAAACTAGCGGGAGGGATCTGTTCTTC

cdr3_length: 15
clone_size: .
j_call: TRBJ1-4
v_call: TRBV5-1
d_call: TRBD1
cdr3_aa: CASSIEGTGVEKLFF
cdr3_nt: TGCGCCAGCAGCATAGAAGGGACAGGGGTTGAAAAACTGTTTTTT

cdr3_length: 14
clone_size: .
j_call: TRBJ1-2
v_call: TRBV18
d_call: .
cdr3_aa: CASSPYGSDYGYTF
cdr3_nt: TGTGCCAGCTCACCATATGGGTCTGACTATGGCTACACCTTC

cdr3_length: 15
clone_size: .
j_call: TRBJ2-1
v_call: TRBV5-1
d_call: .
cdr3_aa: CASTVDPGSSGEQFF
cdr3_nt: TGCGCCAGCACGGTCGATCCAGGGTCGAGCGGTGAGCAGTTCTTC

cdr3_length: 14
clone_size: .
j_call: TRBJ2-5
v_call: TRBV2
d_call: TRBD2
cdr3_aa: CASSESLAEETQYF
cdr3_nt: TGTGCCAGCAGTGAATCACTAGCGGAAGAGACCCAGTACTTC

cdr3_length: 14
clone_size: .
j_call: TRBJ1-1
v_call: TRBV27
d_call: .
cdr3_aa: CASSSTRDDTEAFF
cdr3_nt: TGTGCCAGCAGTAGTACCCGGGACGACACTGAAGCTTTCTTT

cdr3_length: 11
clone_size: .
j_call: TRBJ2-5
v_call: TRBV5-1
d_call: .
cdr3_aa: CASSFQETQYF
cdr3_nt: TGCGCCAGCAGCTTCCAAGAGACCCAGTACTTC

cdr3_length: 16
clone_size: .
j_call: TRBJ2-6
v_call: TRBV6-1
d_call: .
cdr3_aa: CASSETRTSGANVLTF
cdr3_nt: TGTGCCAGCAGTGAAACCCGGACCTCTGGGGCCAACGTCCTGACTTTC

cdr3_length: 16
clone_size: .
j_call: TRBJ2-1
v_call: TRBV18
d_call: TRBD2
cdr3_aa: CASSPPGLAGGQEQFF
cdr3_nt: TGTGCCAGCTCACCACCCGGGCTAGCGGGAGGACAAGAGCAGTTCTTC

cdr3_length: 14
clone_size: .
j_call: TRBJ1-5
v_call: TRBV18
d_call: .
cdr3_aa: CASSLAERNQPQHF
cdr3_nt: TGTGCCAGCTCACTGGCAGAGCGGAATCAGCCCCAGCATTTT

cdr3_length: 13
clone_size: .
j_call: TRBJ2-5
v_call: TRBV29-1
d_call: .
cdr3_aa: CSVEKVVGETQYF
cdr3_nt: TGCAGCGTTGAAAAGGTCGTCGGGGAGACCCAGTACTTC

cdr3_length: 14
clone_size: .
j_call: TRBJ2-5
v_call: TRBV5-8
d_call: TRBD2
cdr3_aa: CASSYSGDQETQYF
cdr3_nt: TGTGCCAGCAGTTATAGCGGGGACCAAGAGACCCAGTACTTC

cdr3_length: 14
clone_size: .
j_call: TRBJ2-7
v_call: TRBV5-1
d_call: TRBD2
cdr3_aa: CASSQRGPEGEQYF
cdr3_nt: TGCGCCAGCAGCCAGCGGGGGCCGGAGGGAGAGCAGTACTTC

cdr3_length: 15
clone_size: few
j_call: TRBJ1-5
v_call: TRBV7-2
d_call: TRBD1
cdr3_aa: CASRPQGFGNQPQHF
cdr3_nt: TGTGCCAGCAGACCACAGGGGTTCGGGAATCAGCCCCAGCATTTT

cdr3_length: 14
clone_size: .
j_call: TRBJ2-7
v_call: TRBV7-9
d_call: .
cdr3_aa: CASSPTGSLYEQYF
cdr3_nt: TGTGCCAGCAGCCCCACCGGGAGCCTATACGAGCAGTACTTC

cdr3_length: 14
clone_size: .
j_call: TRBJ2-2
v_call: TRBV7-9
d_call: .
cdr3_aa: CASSLEGRERELFF
cdr3_nt: TGTGCCAGCAGCTTAGAGGGGCGTGAAAGGGAGCTGTTTTTT

cdr3_length: 9
clone_size: many
j_call: TRBJ2-7
v_call: TRBV18
d_call: .
cdr3_aa: CASSGEQYF
cdr3_nt: TGTGCCAGCTCAGGCGAGCAGTACTTC

cdr3_length: 16
clone_size: .
j_call: TRBJ2-3
v_call: TRBV7-2
d_call: TRBD2
cdr3_aa: CASSFSIAGGADTQYF
cdr3_nt: TGTGCCAGCAGCTTTTCCATAGCGGGAGGCGCAGATACGCAGTATTTT

cdr3_length: 15
clone_size: .
j_call: TRBJ1-5
v_call: TRBV7-2
d_call: TRBD1
cdr3_aa: CASSSTGGSNQPQHF
cdr3_nt: TGTGCCAGCAGCTCAACAGGGGGTAGCAATCAGCCCCAGCATTTT

cdr3_length: 14
clone_size: .
j_call: TRBJ1-5
v_call: TRBV6-6
d_call: .
cdr3_aa: CATKEHRSNQPQHF
cdr3_nt: TGTGCCACCAAAGAACACCGTAGCAATCAGCCCCAGCATTTT

cdr3_length: 17
clone_size: .
j_call: TRBJ2-1
v_call: TRBV15
d_call: TRBD2
cdr3_aa: CATLPGSLAGLYNEQFF
cdr3_nt: TGTGCCACCCTACCGGGGTCGCTAGCGGGGCTTTACAATGAGCAGTTCTTC